The sequence of this T cell receptor beta chain was determined in a study of blood T cell repertoires in COVID-19. Clones were read by immunoSEQ multiplex PCR, and TCRdb kept only the in-frame ones, dropping some. The repertoire includes about 140,000 clones, less than 80% of them detected once, and 3.5% to 5% sits in the top ten. Sequenced input: peripheral blood. This receptor was identified in a woman of 80 years or more with active or convalescent COVID-19.

The CDR3 DNA is TGTGCCAGCTCACCTCAGGGGAACACCATATATTTT. Translated: CASSPQGNTIYF. This chain connects TRBV18 to TRBJ1-3, with D possibly being TRBD1 (6 bases). This CDR3 spans 12 amino acids. Trimming took 3 bases from V and 7 from J, leaving 7 bases between them. Germline CDR1 and CDR2: KGHSH and LQKENI.